This TCR beta chain was captured in a study of T-cell reconstitution after alpha-beta-depleted transplantation in children. This clonotype showed up many times. Its antigen is not known. Germline V gene sequence: CDR1 MDHEN, CDR2 SYDVKM. V lost 8 bases and J lost 2, with 16 bases in between. The CDR3 has 14 residues. Overall study results and limits: Newly produced T cells mostly accounted for T-cell counts and diversity one year post-transplant. Where some patients showed high TCRbeta diversity at day 60, it came from recipient T cells and thymic progenitors that had survived. The origin of alpha-beta T cells about two months after transplant was reportedly several hundred expanded graft clones.

For TCRbeta, the library was prepared with unique molecular identifiers. TCRdb passed the PCR reads through MiXCR, listing each CDR3 protein once. The profile shows about 590,000 distinct CDR3 sequences, over 10% of them singletons. The chain employs TRBV28 and TRBJ2-7, with D perhaps matching TRBD1 (6 bases). The TCR originated in a male patient younger than 18 who had a stem cell transplant for acute myeloid leukemia, so the T cells may come from the graft donor. The starting material was PBMCs, mostly from graft donor cells, obtained 360 days after TCRalphabeta/CD19-depleted stem cell transplant. The CDR3 reads CASQSWGPTYEQYV. The DNA of the CDR3 is TGTGCCAGCCAATCCTGGGGGCCAACCTACGAGCAGTACGTC.